This T cell receptor beta chain was sequenced in a study of blood T cell repertoires in COVID-19. Study as a whole: Some COVID-19 samples were acute and others convalescent; all came from the United States, Italy and Spain. PBMCs, B-cell-depleted T cells, or T cells provided the cDNA or gDNA that made up the material.

This CDR3 comprises 15 residues. Germline trimming cut 5 bases from V and 4 bases from J; bases unmatched to any gene: 5. CDR1 is MDHEN, CDR2 SYDVKM, per germline. Only in-frame clones appear in the TCRdb table, and some are missing; sequencing was by immunoSEQ multiplex PCR. The table lists approximately 220,000 clones, approximately 82% of them singletons, with 8.2% in the top ten. The source material was peripheral blood. This chain connects TRBV28 to TRBJ2-7; 13 nucleotides match TRBD2. This receptor was obtained from a woman aged 45-59 years with acute or convalescent COVID-19. The CDR3: CASSPTSGRPYEQYF. In nucleotides, the CDR3 is TGTGCCAGCAGTCCGACTAGCGGGAGGCCTTACGAGCAGTACTTC.